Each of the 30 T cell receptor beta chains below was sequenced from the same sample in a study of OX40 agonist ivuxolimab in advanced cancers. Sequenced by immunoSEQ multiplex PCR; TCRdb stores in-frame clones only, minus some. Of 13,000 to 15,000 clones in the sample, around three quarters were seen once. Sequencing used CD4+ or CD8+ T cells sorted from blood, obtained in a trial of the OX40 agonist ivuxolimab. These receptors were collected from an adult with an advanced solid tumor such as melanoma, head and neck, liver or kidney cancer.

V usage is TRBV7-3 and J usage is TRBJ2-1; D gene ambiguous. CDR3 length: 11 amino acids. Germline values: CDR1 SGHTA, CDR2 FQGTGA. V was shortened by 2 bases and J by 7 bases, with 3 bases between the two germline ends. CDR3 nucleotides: TGTGCCAGCAGCTTAGGAAATGAGCAGTTCTTC. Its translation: CASSLGNEQFF. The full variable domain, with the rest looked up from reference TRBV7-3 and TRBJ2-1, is GAGVSQTPSNKVTEKGKYVELRCDPISGHTALYWYRQSLGQGPEFLIYFQGTGAADDSGLPNDRFFAVRPEGSVSTLKIQRTERGDSAVYLCASSLGNEQFFGPGTRLTVL.

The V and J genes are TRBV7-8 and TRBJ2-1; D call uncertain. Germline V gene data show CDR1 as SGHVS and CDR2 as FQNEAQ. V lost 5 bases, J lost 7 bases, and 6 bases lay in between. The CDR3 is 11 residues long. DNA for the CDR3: TGTGCCAGCAGCCTACTGAATGAGCAGTTCTTC. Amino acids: CASSLLNEQFF.

The CDR3 spells CASSEQVNTEAFF. CDR3 DNA sequence: TGTGCCAGCAGTGAGCAGGTGAACACTGAAGCTTTCTTT. The chain employs TRBV25-1 and TRBJ1-1, with D uncertain. CDR3 size: 13 residues. The ends were cut back, 3 bases at V and 0 bases at J, with 5 bases in the middle. CDR1 MGHDK and CDR2 SYGVNS come from the germline V gene.

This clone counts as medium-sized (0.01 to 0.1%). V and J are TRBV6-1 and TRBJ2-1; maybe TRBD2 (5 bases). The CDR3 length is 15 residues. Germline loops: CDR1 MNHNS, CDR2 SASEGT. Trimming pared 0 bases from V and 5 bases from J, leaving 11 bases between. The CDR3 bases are TGTGCCAGCAGTGAAGCCGGGATAGGCGACAATGAGCAGTTCTTC. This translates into CASSEAGIGDNEQFF.

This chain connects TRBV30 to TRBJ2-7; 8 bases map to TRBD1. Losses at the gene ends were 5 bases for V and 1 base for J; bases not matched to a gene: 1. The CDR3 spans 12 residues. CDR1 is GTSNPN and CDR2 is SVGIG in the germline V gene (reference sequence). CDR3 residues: CAWGQGSYEQYF. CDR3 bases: TGTGCCTGGGGACAGGGTTCCTACGAGCAGTACTTC.

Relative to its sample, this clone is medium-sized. This chain's CDR3 is CASSLAGGADEQYF. CDR3 DNA sequence: TGTGCCAGCAGCTTAGCAGGGGGCGCGGACGAGCAGTACTTC. The V and J genes are TRBV7-8 and TRBJ2-7; 7 nucleotides match TRBD1. CDR3 length: 14 residues. Trimming took 0 bases from V and 5 from J; bases not matched to a gene: 4. Germline V gene data show CDR1 as SGHVS and CDR2 as FQNEAQ.

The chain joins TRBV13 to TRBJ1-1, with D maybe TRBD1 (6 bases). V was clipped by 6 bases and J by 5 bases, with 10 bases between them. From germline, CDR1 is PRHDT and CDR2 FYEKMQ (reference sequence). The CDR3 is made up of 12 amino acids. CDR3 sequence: CASSGRGTEAFF. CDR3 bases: TGTGCCAGCAGTGGGAGGGGGACTGAAGCTTTCTTT.

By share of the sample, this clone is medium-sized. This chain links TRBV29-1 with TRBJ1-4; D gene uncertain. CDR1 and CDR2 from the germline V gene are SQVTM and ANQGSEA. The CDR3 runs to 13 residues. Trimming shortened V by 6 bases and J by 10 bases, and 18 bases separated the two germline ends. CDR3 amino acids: CSVPDGDRGKLFF. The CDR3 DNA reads TGCAGCGTCCCCGACGGAGACCGAGGAAAACTGTTTTTT.

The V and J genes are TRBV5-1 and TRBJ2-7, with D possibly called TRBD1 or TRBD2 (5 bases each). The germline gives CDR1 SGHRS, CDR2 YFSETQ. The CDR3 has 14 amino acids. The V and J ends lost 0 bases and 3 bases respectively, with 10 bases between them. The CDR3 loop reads CASSLGLGDYEQYF. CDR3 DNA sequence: TGCGCCAGCAGCTTGGGTTTGGGGGACTACGAGCAGTACTTC. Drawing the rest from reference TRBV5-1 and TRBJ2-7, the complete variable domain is KAGVTQTPRYLIKTRGQQVTLSCSPISGHRSVSWYQQTPGQGLQFLFEYFSETQRNKGNFPGRFSGRQFSNSRSEMNVSTLELGDSALYLCASSLGLGDYEQYFGPGTRLTVT.

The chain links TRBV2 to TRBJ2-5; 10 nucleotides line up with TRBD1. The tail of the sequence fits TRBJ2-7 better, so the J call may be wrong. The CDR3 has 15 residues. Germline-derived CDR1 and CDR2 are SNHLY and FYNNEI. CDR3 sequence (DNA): TGTGCCAGCAGTGCTCCGGGACAGGGGTGGTACGAGCAGTACTTC. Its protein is CASSAPGQGWYEQYF.

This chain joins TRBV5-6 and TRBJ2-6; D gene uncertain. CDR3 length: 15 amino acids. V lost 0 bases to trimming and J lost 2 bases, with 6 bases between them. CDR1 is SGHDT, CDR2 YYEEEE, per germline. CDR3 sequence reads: CASSLVEAGANVLTF. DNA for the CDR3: TGTGCCAGCAGCTTGGTCGAGGCTGGGGCCAACGTCCTGACTTTC.

As DNA, the CDR3 is TGTGCCAGTACCCAGACTAGCGGGAATAACAATGAGCAGTTCTTC. Amino acid sequence: CASTQTSGNNNEQFF. The chain recombines TRBV19 with TRBJ2-1, with 11 bases that match TRBD2. The CDR3 is 15 amino acids. Trimming removed 7 bases from V and 5 bases from J; junction bases left unmatched: 7. Germline loops: CDR1 LNHDA, CDR2 SQIVND (reference sequence).

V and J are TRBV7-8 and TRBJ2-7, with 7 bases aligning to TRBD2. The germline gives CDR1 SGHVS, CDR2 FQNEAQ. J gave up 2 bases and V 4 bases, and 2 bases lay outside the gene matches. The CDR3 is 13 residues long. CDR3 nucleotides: TGTGCCAGCAGCTGGGACTACGCCTACGAGCAGTACTTC. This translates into CASSWDYAYEQYF.

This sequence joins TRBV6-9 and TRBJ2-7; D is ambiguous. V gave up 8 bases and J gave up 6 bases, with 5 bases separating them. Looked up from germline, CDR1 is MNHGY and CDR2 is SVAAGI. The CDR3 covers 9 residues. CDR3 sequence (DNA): TGTGCCAGCGGAAGCGAGCAGTACTTC. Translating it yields CASGSEQYF.

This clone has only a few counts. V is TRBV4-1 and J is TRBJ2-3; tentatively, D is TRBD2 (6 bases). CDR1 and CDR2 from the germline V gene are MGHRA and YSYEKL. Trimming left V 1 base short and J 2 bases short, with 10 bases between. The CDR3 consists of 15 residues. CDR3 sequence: CASSQVGLDTDTQYF. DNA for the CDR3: TGCGCCAGCAGCCAAGTGGGACTCGACACAGATACGCAGTATTTT.

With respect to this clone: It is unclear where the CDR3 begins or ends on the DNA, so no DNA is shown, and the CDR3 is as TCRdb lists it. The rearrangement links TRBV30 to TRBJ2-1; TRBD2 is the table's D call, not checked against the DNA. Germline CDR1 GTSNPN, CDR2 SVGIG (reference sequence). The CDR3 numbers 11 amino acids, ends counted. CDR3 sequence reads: CAVGSGASEFF.

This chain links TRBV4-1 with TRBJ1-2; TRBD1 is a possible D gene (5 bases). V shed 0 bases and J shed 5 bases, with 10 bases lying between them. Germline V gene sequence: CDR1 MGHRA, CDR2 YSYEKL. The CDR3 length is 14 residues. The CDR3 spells CASSQDGRAYGYTF. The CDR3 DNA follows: TGCGCCAGCAGCCAAGATGGCAGGGCATATGGCTACACCTTC.

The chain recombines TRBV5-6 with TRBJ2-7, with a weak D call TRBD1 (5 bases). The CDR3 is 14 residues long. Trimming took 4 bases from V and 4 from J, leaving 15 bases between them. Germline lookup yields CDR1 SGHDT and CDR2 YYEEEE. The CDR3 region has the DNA TGTGCCAGCAGCCCCCGACAGAGACATTACGAGCAGTACTTC. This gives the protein CASSPRQRHYEQYF.

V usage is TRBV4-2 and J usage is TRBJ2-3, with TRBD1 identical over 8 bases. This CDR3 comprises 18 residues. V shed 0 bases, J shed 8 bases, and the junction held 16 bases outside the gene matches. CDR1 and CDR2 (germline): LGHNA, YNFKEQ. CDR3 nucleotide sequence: TGTGCCAGCAGCCAAGATCATGCCGGGCCAGGGGGCTTCGGTACGCAGTATTTT. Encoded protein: CASSQDHAGPGGFGTQYF.

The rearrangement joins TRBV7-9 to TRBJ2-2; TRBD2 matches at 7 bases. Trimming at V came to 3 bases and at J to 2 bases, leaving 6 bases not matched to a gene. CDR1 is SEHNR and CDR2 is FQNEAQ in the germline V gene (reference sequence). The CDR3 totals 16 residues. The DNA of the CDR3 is TGTGCCAGCAGCTTCCGGGGAGGGGCTAACACCGGGGAGCTGTTTTTT. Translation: CASSFRGGANTGELFF.

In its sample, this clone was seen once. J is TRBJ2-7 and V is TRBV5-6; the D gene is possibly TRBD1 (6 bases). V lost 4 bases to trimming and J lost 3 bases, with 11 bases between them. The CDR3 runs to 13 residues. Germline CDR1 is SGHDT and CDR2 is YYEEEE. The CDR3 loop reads CASSRGQLYEQYF. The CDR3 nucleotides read TGTGCCAGCAGCCGTGGACAGCTCTACGAGCAGTACTTC.

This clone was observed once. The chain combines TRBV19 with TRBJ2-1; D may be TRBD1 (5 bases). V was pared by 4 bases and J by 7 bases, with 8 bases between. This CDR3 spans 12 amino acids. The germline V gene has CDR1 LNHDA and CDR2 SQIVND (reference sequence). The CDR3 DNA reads TGTGCCAGTAGTACAGGGTGGAATGAGCAGTTCTTC. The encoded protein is CASSTGWNEQFF.

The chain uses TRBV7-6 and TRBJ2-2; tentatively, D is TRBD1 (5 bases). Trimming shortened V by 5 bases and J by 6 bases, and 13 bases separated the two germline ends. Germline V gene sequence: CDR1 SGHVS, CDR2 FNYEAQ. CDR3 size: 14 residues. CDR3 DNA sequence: TGTGCCAGCAGCCCAATCCAGGGATCCGGGGAGCTGTTTTTT. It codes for CASSPIQGSGELFF.

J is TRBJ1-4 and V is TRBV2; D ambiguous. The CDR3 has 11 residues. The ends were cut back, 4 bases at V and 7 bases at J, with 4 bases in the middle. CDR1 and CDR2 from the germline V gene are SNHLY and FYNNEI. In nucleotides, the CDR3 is TGTGCCAGCAGTGTGTTTGAAAAACTGTTTTTT. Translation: CASSVFEKLFF.

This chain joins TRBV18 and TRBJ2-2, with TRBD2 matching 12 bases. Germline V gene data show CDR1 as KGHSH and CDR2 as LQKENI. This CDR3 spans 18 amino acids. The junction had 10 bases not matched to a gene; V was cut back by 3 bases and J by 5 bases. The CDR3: CASSPLRTSGKATGELFF. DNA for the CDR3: TGTGCCAGCTCACCCCTTCGGACTAGCGGGAAAGCGACCGGGGAGCTGTTTTTT.

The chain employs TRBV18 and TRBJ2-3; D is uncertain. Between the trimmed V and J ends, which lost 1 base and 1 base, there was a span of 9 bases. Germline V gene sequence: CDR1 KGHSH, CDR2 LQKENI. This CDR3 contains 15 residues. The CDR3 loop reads CASSPQNYGTDTQYF. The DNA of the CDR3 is TGTGCCAGCTCACCACAAAATTACGGCACAGATACGCAGTATTTT.

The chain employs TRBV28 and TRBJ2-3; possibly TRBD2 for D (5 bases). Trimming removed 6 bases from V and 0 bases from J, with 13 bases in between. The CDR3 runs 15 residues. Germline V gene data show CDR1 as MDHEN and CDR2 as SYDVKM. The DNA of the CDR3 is TGTGCCAGCAGCAATAGCGTACCTAGCACAGATACGCAGTATTTT. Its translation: CASSNSVPSTDTQYF.

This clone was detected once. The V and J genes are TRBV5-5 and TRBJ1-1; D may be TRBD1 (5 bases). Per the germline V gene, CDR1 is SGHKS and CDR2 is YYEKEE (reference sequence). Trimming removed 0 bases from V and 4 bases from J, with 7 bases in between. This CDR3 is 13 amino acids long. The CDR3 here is CASSLVTATEAFF. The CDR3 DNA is TGTGCCAGCAGCTTGGTGACAGCCACTGAAGCTTTCTTT.

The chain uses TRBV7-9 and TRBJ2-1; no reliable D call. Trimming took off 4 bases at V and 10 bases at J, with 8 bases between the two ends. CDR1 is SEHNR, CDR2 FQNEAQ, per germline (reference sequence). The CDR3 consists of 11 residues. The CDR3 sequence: CASSSTPEQFF. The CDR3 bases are TGTGCCAGCAGCTCGACCCCAGAGCAGTTCTTC.

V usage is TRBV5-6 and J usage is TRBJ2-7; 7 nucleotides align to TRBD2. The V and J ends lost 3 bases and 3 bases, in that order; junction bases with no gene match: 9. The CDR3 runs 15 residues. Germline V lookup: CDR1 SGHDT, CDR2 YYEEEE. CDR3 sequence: CASSWLAESGYEQYF. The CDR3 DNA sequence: TGTGCCAGCAGCTGGCTAGCGGAGAGTGGCTACGAGCAGTACTTC.